These 27 T cell receptor beta chains were sequenced from one sample in a study of cytomegalovirus exposure and HLA in healthy donors. 13 Jbeta primers and 60 Vbeta primers were used for the PCR. The method was immunoSEQ multiplex PCR; TCRdb's version includes in-frame clones alone and lacks a portion of them. In the table there are 170,000 or so clones, more than 65% of which are singletons. Material: PBMCs. The receptors were sampled from a woman aged 45-65 years in good health and CMV-seronegative.

The V gene is TRBV5-5, the J gene TRBJ1-2; D unclear. Germline CDR1 SGHKS, CDR2 YYEKEE (reference sequence). V was pared by 2 bases and J by 3 bases, with 17 bases between. The CDR3 length is 16 residues. The CDR3 nucleotides read TGTGCCAGCAGCTTATCACAGCCCCAAAGGCACTATGGCTACACCTTC. It yields the protein CASSLSQPQRHYGYTF.

The V gene is TRBV28, the J gene TRBJ2-7, with D perhaps matching TRBD2 (5 bases). V was clipped by 3 bases and J by 0 bases, with 12 bases between them. The germline gives CDR1 MDHEN, CDR2 SYDVKM. The CDR3 is 15 residues long. Written as DNA, the CDR3 is TGTGCCAGCAGTTTCGAACGGGGAAGCTCCTACGAGCAGTACTTC. Protein sequence: CASSFERGSSYEQYF. Combining the CDR3 with reference TRBV28 and TRBJ2-7 gives the whole variable domain DVKVTQSSRYLVKRTGEKVFLECVQDMDHENMFWYRQDPGLGLRLIYFSYDVKMKEKGDIPEGYSVSREKKERFSLILESASTNQTSMYLCASSFERGSSYEQYFGPGTRLTVT.

The V and J genes are TRBV7-2 and TRBJ2-7, with a weak D call TRBD2 (6 bases). Germline lookup yields CDR1 SGHTA and CDR2 FQGNSA. The CDR3 has 18 amino acids. The V end was cut by 5 bases, the J end by 3 bases, with 26 bases between. CDR3 in DNA: TGTGCCAGCAGCGAGACCCCGACTAGAGGGTTAGTGAGCTACGAGCAGTACTTC. Translation gives CASSETPTRGLVSYEQYF. The whole variable domain, filled in from reference TRBV7-2 and TRBJ2-7, reads GAGVSQSPSNKVTEKGKDVELRCDPISGHTALYWYRQSLGQGLEFLIYFQGNSAPDKSGLPSDRFSAERTGGSVSTLTIQRTQQEDSAVYLCASSETPTRGLVSYEQYFGPGTRLTVT.

This chain links TRBV28 with TRBJ1-1; the D is unclear. V was cut by 2 bases and J by 0 bases, with 7 bases left in between. Germline CDR1 reads MDHEN; CDR2 reads SYDVKM. This CDR3 spans 14 amino acids. The DNA for the CDR3 is TGTGCCAGCAGTTTAGAACAGATGAACACTGAAGCTTTCTTT. Protein product: CASSLEQMNTEAFF. Filled out from reference TRBV28 and TRBJ1-1, the complete variable domain reads DVKVTQSSRYLVKRTGEKVFLECVQDMDHENMFWYRQDPGLGLRLIYFSYDVKMKEKGDIPEGYSVSREKKERFSLILESASTNQTSMYLCASSLEQMNTEAFFGQGTRLTVV.

The chain uses TRBV9 and TRBJ2-3, with a possible D match to TRBD2 (7 bases). This CDR3 comprises 15 residues. Trimming cost V 3 bases and J 10 bases, with 21 bases left between them. CDR1 and CDR2 (germline): SGDLS, YYNGEE. The CDR3 region has the DNA TGTGCCAGCAGCGCAGGTACGGGGGGCCGGGCAGCGCAGTATTTT. Its translation is CASSAGTGGRAAQYF.

This clone has only one observation. The genes are TRBV19 and TRBJ1-3; D uncertain. CDR3 length: 13 residues. The germline CDR1 and CDR2 sequences are LNHDA and SQIVND (reference sequence). Trimming shortened V by 5 bases and J by 1 base, and 6 bases separated the two germline ends. CDR3 protein: CASSGESGNTIYF. As DNA, the CDR3 is TGTGCCAGTAGTGGGGAGTCTGGAAACACCATATATTTT.

This chain connects TRBV10-3 to TRBJ2-3; 10 positions agree with TRBD2. Per the germline V gene, CDR1 is ENHRY and CDR2 is SYGVKD. The CDR3 sequence is 14 residues long. V lost 6 bases, J lost 4 bases, and 4 bases stayed unmatched. The CDR3, as DNA: TGTGCCATCAGGCTAGCGGGGGCCCCAGATACGCAGTATTTT. It is translated as CAIRLAGAPDTQYF.

This chain joins TRBV9 and TRBJ1-6; tentative D call: TRBD1 (6 bases). In germline, CDR1 is SGDLS, CDR2 YYNGEE. V was cut by 4 bases and J by 16 bases, with 18 bases left in between. CDR3 length equals 13 residues. CDR3 coding DNA: TGTGCCAGCAGCAACCCCGGGACACTCGGTCTCCACTTT. Protein sequence: CASSNPGTLGLHF.

This chain links TRBV10-3 with TRBJ1-1; D is ambiguous. Germline V gene data show CDR1 as ENHRY and CDR2 as SYGVKD. CDR3 length: 13 residues. Trimming stripped 3 bases from V and 3 bases from J, with 8 bases between. DNA of the CDR3: TGTGCCATCAGTGACCGGCGGGACACTGAAGCTTTCTTT. Encoded protein: CAISDRRDTEAFF.

This clone appeared a single time. The genes are TRBV18 and TRBJ2-1; the match to TRBD2 covers 8 bases. CDR3 length equals 17 residues. After removal of 3 bases from V and 9 bases from J, the junction contained 16 bases not matched to a gene. Per germline, CDR1 KGHSH and CDR2 LQKENI. CDR3 loop: CASSPLGVAGFLGEQFF. CDR3 nucleotide sequence: TGTGCCAGCTCACCCCTCGGGGTAGCGGGATTCCTAGGTGAGCAGTTCTTC.

The chain is built from TRBV5-6 and TRBJ2-4, with D tentatively TRBD1 (6 bases). With 4 bases removed from V and 6 bases from J, the gap between germline ends came to 20 bases. Germline CDR1 and CDR2: SGHDT and YYEEEE. The CDR3 is 16 residues long. The CDR3 DNA reads TGTGCCAGCAGCGAATTAGTTTGGGGGCTGGGAAACATTCAGTACTTC. Its protein product is CASSELVWGLGNIQYF.

This clone was observed a handful of times. The CDR3 DNA sequence: TGTGCCAGCAGCTCAAACAGAGATACGCAGTATTTT. As protein: CASSSNRDTQYF. The chain has TRBV7-9 and TRBJ2-3; D gene uncertain. The length of the CDR3 is 12 residues. The germline V gene encodes CDR1 SEHNR and CDR2 FQNEAQ (reference sequence). Trimming shortened V by 4 bases and J by 5 bases, and 7 bases separated the two germline ends.

The chain carries TRBV5-1 and TRBJ1-3, with 7 bases fitting TRBD1. The CDR3 has 13 residues. The V and J ends lost 6 bases and 4 bases, in that order; junction bases with no gene match: 4. Germline CDR1 and CDR2: SGHRS and YFSETQ. For the CDR3, the DNA is TGCGCCAGCAAAGGGGGCTCGGGAAACACCATATATTTT. It encodes CASKGGSGNTIYF.

This chain uses TRBV5-4 with TRBJ2-2; D is possibly TRBD1 (5 bases). The germline CDR1 and CDR2 sequences are SGHNT and YYREEE (reference sequence). V gave up 0 bases and J gave up 3 bases, with 9 bases separating them. The CDR3 runs to 15 residues. The CDR3 DNA follows: TGTGCCAGCAGCTTGGGGTCCAGGGACACCGGGGAGCTGTTTTTT. It translates to CASSLGSRDTGELFF.

The chain employs TRBV10-1 and TRBJ2-1, with 9 nucleotides matching TRBD2. V trimming: 6 bases; J trimming: 4 bases; junction bases outside the gene matches: 7. Germline V gene lookup returns CDR1 WNHNN and CDR2 SYGVQD (reference sequence). The CDR3 is 15 residues long. CDR3 sequence (DNA): TGCGCCAGCAGCGCCGGGAGCGGGGGGTACAATGAGCAGTTCTTC. This translates into CASSAGSGGYNEQFF.

J is TRBJ2-3 and V is TRBV28, with 8 bases that match TRBD2. This CDR3 region has 15 residues. Looked up from germline, CDR1 is MDHEN and CDR2 is SYDVKM. J was trimmed by 2 bases and V by 3 bases; bases with no gene match: 4. The DNA of the CDR3 is TGTGCCAGCAGTTTTTGGCGGGAGGACACAGATACGCAGTATTTT. This codes for CASSFWREDTDTQYF.

The chain joins TRBV27 to TRBJ2-1, with TRBD2 as a possible D gene (5 bases). With 4 bases removed from V and 0 bases from J, the gap between germline ends came to 7 bases. The CDR3 has 14 residues. Germline V CDR1 and CDR2: MNHEY, SMNVEV (reference sequence). The CDR3 sequence is CASSSSLSYNEQFF. The DNA of the CDR3 is TGTGCCAGCAGTTCTAGCCTCTCCTACAATGAGCAGTTCTTC.

This chain uses TRBV28 with TRBJ1-4, with D uncertain. Germline V lookup: CDR1 MDHEN, CDR2 SYDVKM. V was clipped by 10 bases and J by 0 bases, with 12 bases between them. There are 14 residues in the CDR3. This CDR3 reads CATFSGTTNEKLFF. CDR3 sequence (DNA): TGTGCCACCTTTAGCGGCACAACTAATGAAAAACTGTTTTTT.

The genes are TRBV7-9 and TRBJ2-5; D gene unclear. Trimming removed 3 bases from V and 5 bases from J, with 13 bases in between. The CDR3 is made up of 14 amino acids. The germline CDR1 and CDR2 sequences are SEHNR and FQNEAQ (reference sequence). CDR3 residues: CASSFQVGSETQYF. The CDR3, as DNA: TGTGCCAGCAGCTTTCAGGTTGGATCGGAGACCCAGTACTTC.

The rearrangement joins TRBV11-2 to TRBJ1-2; weak D call: TRBD1 (5 bases). CDR1 is SGHAT, CDR2 FQNNGV, per germline. The CDR3 runs 13 residues. Trimming left V 8 bases short and J 6 bases short, with 16 bases between. The CDR3 spells CASGTGGNDGYTF. The CDR3 DNA is TGTGCCAGCGGAACCGGGGGAAATGATGGCTACACCTTC.

The chain recombines TRBV7-9 with TRBJ2-7; 9 nucleotides align to TRBD2. The CDR3 length is 17 residues. Trimming at V came to 6 bases and at J to 2 bases, leaving 14 bases not matched to a gene. Germline CDR1 and CDR2: SEHNR and FQNEAQ (reference sequence). CDR3 sequence (DNA): TGTGCCAGCAGGGGCCCGCGACTAGCGGACAAAACCTACGAGCAGTACTTC. Amino acids: CASRGPRLADKTYEQYF.

This chain connects TRBV28 to TRBJ1-5; TRBD1 matches at 11 bases. The junction had 2 bases not matched to a gene; V was cut back by 6 bases and J by 4 bases. The CDR3 has 14 amino acids. The germline gives CDR1 MDHEN, CDR2 SYDVKM. In DNA, the CDR3 is TGTGCCAGCAGGGACAGGGGGCTGAATCAGCCCCAGCATTTT. Translating gives CASRDRGLNQPQHF.

V usage is TRBV27 and J usage is TRBJ2-5; 7 bases match TRBD1. Germline lookup yields CDR1 MNHEY and CDR2 SMNVEV (reference sequence). Trimming cost V 5 bases and J 5 bases; bases outside gene matches: 11. CDR3 size: 15 residues. This CDR3 reads CASSTSTGFVETQYF. The CDR3 DNA sequence: TGTGCCAGCAGTACCTCGACAGGGTTTGTTGAGACCCAGTACTTC.

The genes are TRBV6-5 and TRBJ1-2; D ambiguous. V was trimmed by 6 bases and J by 6 bases, leaving 20 bases between them. The V gene's germline CDR1 is MNHEY and CDR2 SVGAGI. The CDR3 contains 15 residues. CDR3 in amino acids: CASSTGWGGMDGYTF. The CDR3 region has the DNA TGTGCCAGCAGCACCGGTTGGGGAGGGATGGATGGCTACACCTTC.

The gene calls are TRBV28 and TRBJ2-7; 7 bases are a match to TRBD1. With 6 bases clipped from V and 3 bases from J, the junction kept 11 bases outside the gene matches. The CDR3 covers 15 residues. Germline V CDR1 and CDR2: MDHEN, SYDVKM. This CDR3 reads CASRLYRDRYYEQYF. The CDR3, as DNA: TGTGCCAGCAGACTGTACCGGGACAGATACTACGAGCAGTACTTC.

This chain uses TRBV5-1 with TRBJ2-7, with 9 bases that match TRBD2. V trimming: 4 bases; J trimming: 0 bases; junction bases outside the gene matches: 11. Germline-derived CDR1 and CDR2 are SGHRS and YFSETQ. CDR3 length equals 17 residues. This chain's CDR3 is CASSRSASGTSSYEQYF. The CDR3 nucleotides read TGCGCCAGCAGCCGATCGGCTAGCGGGACTTCCTCCTACGAGCAGTACTTC.

This CDR3 is CASSWGSGTGVSNEQFF. In DNA, the CDR3 is TGTGCCAGCAGTTGGGGGTCGGGGACAGGGGTGAGCAATGAGCAGTTCTTC. This rearrangement joins TRBV28 to TRBJ2-1, with TRBD1 identical over 10 bases. Trimming at V came to 4 bases and at J to 6 bases, leaving 12 bases not matched to a gene. The CDR3 consists of 17 residues. CDR1 MDHEN and CDR2 SYDVKM come from the germline V gene. The full variable domain, in which reference TRBV28 and TRBJ2-1 provide the parts outside the CDR3, is DVKVTQSSRYLVKRTGEKVFLECVQDMDHENMFWYRQDPGLGLRLIYFSYDVKMKEKGDIPEGYSVSREKKERFSLILESASTNQTSMYLCASSWGSGTGVSNEQFFGPGTRLTVL.